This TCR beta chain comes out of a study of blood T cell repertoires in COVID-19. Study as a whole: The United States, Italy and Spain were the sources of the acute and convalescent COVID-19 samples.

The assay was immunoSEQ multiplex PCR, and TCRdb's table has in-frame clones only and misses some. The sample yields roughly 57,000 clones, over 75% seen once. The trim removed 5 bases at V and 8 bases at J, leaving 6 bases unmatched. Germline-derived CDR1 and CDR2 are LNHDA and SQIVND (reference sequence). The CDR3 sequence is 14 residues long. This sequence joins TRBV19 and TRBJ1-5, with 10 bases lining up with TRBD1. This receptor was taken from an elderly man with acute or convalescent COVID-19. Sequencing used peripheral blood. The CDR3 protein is CASSRDRGLEPQHF. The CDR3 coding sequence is TGTGCCAGTAGTCGCGACAGGGGGCTGGAGCCCCAGCATTTT.